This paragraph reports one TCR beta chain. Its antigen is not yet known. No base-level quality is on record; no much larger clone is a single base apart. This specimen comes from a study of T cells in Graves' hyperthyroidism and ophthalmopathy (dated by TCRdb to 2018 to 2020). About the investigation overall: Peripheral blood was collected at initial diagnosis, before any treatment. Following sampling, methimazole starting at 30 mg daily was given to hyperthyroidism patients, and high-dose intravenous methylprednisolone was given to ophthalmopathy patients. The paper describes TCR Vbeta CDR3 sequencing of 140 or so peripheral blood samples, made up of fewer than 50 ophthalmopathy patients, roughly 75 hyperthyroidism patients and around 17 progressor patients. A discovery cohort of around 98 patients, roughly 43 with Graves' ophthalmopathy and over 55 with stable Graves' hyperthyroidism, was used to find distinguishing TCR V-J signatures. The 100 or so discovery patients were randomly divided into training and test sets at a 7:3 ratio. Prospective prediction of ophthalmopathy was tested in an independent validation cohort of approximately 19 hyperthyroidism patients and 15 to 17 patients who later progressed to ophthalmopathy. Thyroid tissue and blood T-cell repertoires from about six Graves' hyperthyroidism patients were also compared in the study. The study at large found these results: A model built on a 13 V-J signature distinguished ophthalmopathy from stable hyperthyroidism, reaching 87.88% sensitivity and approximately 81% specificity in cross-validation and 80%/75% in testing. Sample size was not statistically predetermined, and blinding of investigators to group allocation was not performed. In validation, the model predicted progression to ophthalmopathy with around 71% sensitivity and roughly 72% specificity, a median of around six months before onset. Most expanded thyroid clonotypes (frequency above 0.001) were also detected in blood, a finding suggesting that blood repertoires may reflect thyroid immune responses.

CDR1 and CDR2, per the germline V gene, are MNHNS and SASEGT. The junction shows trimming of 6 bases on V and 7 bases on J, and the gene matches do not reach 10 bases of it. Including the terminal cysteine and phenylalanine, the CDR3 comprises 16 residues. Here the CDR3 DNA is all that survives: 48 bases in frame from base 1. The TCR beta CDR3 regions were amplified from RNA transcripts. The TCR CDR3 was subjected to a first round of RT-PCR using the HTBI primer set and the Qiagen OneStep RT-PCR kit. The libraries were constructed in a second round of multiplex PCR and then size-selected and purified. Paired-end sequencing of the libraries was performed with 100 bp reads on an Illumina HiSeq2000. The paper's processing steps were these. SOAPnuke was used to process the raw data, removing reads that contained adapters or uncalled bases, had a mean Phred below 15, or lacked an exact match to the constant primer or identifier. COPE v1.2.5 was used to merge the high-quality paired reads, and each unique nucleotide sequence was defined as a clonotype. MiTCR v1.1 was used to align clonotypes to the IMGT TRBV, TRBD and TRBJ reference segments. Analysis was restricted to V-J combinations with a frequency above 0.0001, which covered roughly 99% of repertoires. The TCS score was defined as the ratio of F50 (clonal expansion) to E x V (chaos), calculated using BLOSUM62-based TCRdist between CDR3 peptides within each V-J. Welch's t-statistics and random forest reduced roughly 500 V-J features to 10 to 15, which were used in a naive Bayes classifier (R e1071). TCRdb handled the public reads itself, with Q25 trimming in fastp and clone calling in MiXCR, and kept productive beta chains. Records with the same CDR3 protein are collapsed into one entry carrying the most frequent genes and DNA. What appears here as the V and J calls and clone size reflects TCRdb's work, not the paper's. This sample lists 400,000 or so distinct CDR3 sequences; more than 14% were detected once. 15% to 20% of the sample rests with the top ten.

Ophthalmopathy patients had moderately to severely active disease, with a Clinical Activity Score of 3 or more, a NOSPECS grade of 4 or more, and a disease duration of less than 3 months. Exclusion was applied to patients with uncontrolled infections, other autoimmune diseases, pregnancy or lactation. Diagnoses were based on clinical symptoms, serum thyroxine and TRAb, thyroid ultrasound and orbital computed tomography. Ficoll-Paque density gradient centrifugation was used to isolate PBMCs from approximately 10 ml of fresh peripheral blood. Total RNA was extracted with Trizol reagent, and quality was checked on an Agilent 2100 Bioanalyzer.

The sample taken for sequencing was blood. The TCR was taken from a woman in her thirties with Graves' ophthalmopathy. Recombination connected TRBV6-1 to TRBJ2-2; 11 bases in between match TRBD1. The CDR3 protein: CASRIFPGQGVGELFF. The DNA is TGTGCCAGCAGAATCTTTCCGGGACAGGGGGTCGGGGAGCTGTTTTTT.